Below, 2 T cell receptor beta chains from the same sample are listed, as sequenced in a study of T cell responses to AZD1222 COVID-19 vaccine. Profiling relied on immunoSEQ multiplex PCR, and the TCRdb table lists in-frame clones only, not all of them. Of 100,000 to 150,000 clones listed, more than 80% were seen once; the top ten hold more than 4%. The source was peripheral blood, collected on day 0 of AZD1222 vaccination. The receptors stem from an adult in good health.

This clone was recorded once. The chain joins TRBV27 to TRBJ2-7; TRBD1 aligns across 8 bases. V was clipped by 4 bases and J by 7 bases; unmatched bases: 9. This CDR3 region has 14 residues. The germline V gene encodes CDR1 MNHEY and CDR2 SMNVEV (reference sequence). In DNA, the CDR3 is TGTGCCAGCAGTTCCTACAGGGGGAAGAATGAGCAGTACTTC. Translation gives CASSSYRGKNEQYF.

This chain joins TRBV28 and TRBJ1-2; 7 nucleotides align to TRBD1. V shed 3 bases and J 4 bases; nucleotides not matched to a gene: 8. The CDR3 has 15 residues. The germline V gene has CDR1 MDHEN and CDR2 SYDVKM. This chain's CDR3 is CASSFGVTGVYGYTF. CDR3 DNA: TGTGCCAGCAGTTTTGGGGTCACAGGGGTCTATGGCTACACCTTC.